These 6 T cell receptor beta chains were sequenced from one sample in a study of beta chain features in type 1 diabetes. Since all of the isolated RNA was reverse transcribed, expressed TCRB transcripts were what got sequenced. Sequencing used immunoSEQ multiplex PCR; TCRdb keeps in-frame clones, though not all of them. The table has about 620,000 clones, 15% to 19% seen once. Sequences were obtained from naive CD4+ T cells from blood. These receptors were taken from a man in his late teens or twenties in good health.

The genes are TRBV5-4 and TRBJ1-4; no definite D call. Germline loops: CDR1 SGHNT, CDR2 YYREEE (reference sequence). Trimming cost V 0 bases and J 4 bases, with 10 bases left between them. The CDR3 has 15 residues. The CDR3 DNA reads TGTGCCAGCAGCTTGGTTCGTGGCTTTAATGAAAAACTGTTTTTT. Amino acid sequence: CASSLVRGFNEKLFF.

The rearrangement links TRBV7-2 to TRBJ1-3; D unresolved. Trimming took 5 bases from V and 4 from J, leaving 12 bases between them. Germline loops: CDR1 SGHTA, CDR2 FQGNSA. This CDR3 comprises 14 residues. The CDR3 region is CASSPYGVGNTIYF. DNA of the CDR3: TGTGCCAGCAGCCCGTACGGGGTCGGAAACACCATATATTTT.

The chain recombines TRBV5-1 with TRBJ1-4; TRBD1 is a possible D gene (6 bases). The CDR3 covers 14 residues. Germline V gives CDR1 SGHRS, CDR2 YFSETQ. V shed 0 bases and J shed 6 bases, with 9 bases lying between them. The CDR3 spells CASSLEAGDEKLFF. The CDR3 DNA is TGCGCCAGCAGCTTGGAGGCAGGGGATGAAAAACTGTTTTTT.

This clone has just a few counts. This chain connects TRBV19 to TRBJ1-4; D uncertain. The CDR3 has 14 residues. Trimming took off 6 bases at V and 3 bases at J, with 11 bases between the two ends. In germline, CDR1 is LNHDA, CDR2 SQIVND (reference sequence). In DNA form, the CDR3 reads TGTGCCAGTAGACCGACACGGGCTAATGAAAAACTGTTTTTT. Protein product: CASRPTRANEKLFF.

There are a few counts of this clone. V gene TRBV20-1 combines with J gene TRBJ2-7; D call uncertain. This CDR3 contains 11 residues. V lost 4 bases to trimming and J lost 0 bases, with 4 bases between them. Looked up from germline, CDR1 is DFQATT and CDR2 is SNEGSKA (reference sequence). The CDR3 loop reads CSATSSYEQYF. The DNA for the CDR3 is TGCAGTGCTACTAGCTCCTACGAGCAGTACTTC.

In this sample, this clone turned up a few times. The rearrangement links TRBV7-9 to TRBJ2-1; 8 nucleotides agree with TRBD1. The CDR3 contains 14 residues. In germline, CDR1 is SEHNR, CDR2 FQNEAQ (reference sequence). Trimming cost V 5 bases and J 9 bases; bases outside gene matches: 9. The CDR3 DNA is TGTGCCAGCAGCCCCCTTCAGGGGGCGGGTGAGCAGTTCTTC. The encoded protein is CASSPLQGAGEQFF.